The clone carrying this T cell receptor beta chain turned up a few times. Its specificity is not known. The sample belongs to a study of T cell repertoires in cytomegalovirus infection. The germline gives CDR1 LNHDA, CDR2 SQIVND (reference sequence). The CDR3 consists of 15 residues. V lost 7 bases to trimming and J lost 0 bases, with 12 bases between them. TCRdb called the reads again in MiXCR, with one record for every CDR3 protein. The data contain 200,000 to 250,000 distinct CDR3 sequences, roughly two fifths of them singletons. This clonotype was obtained from a human donor in good health (CMV status not recorded). Some clones in this sample may be carry-over from other donors' samples. The J gene is TRBJ1-4, the V gene TRBV19; no firm D call. The starting material was CD8+ T cells from cultured PBMCs, obtained from culture after CMV antigen stimulation. CDR3 DNA sequence: TGTGCCAGTATTGATATCCGAGCAACTAATGAAAAACTGTTTTTT. Translation gives CASIDIRATNEKLFF.